A selection of T cell receptor beta chains follows, all from one sample in a study of blood T cell repertoires in COVID-19. Assay: immunoSEQ multiplex PCR; the TCRdb copy retains only in-frame clones and omits some. The table lists around 230,000 clones, approximately 83% of them singletons. Sequencing input: peripheral blood. These receptors were obtained from a woman in her forties with active or convalescent COVID-19. CDR3s include the opening cysteine and the closing phenylalanine or tryptophan. The D gene is left open where the match is weak. Where a row states a size, it is once, few, many or the class of an expanded clone; other rows omit it.

v_gene,j_gene,d_gene,abundance,CDR3nt,CDR3aa
TRBV21-1,TRBJ1-4,.,once,TGTGCCAGCAGCAGACGGGACAAAGGGACTGAAAAACTGTTTTTT,CASSRRDKGTEKLFF
TRBV6-5,TRBJ1-2,TRBD1,.,TGTGCCAGCACCTACACGGGACAGGGGGCCGGCTACACCTTC,CASTYTGQGAGYTF
TRBV19,TRBJ1-2,.,.,TGTGCCAGTAGTATTAGGTCGGGGGAAGAGTATGGCTACACCTTC,CASSIRSGEEYGYTF
TRBV21-1,TRBJ2-5,.,.,TGTGCCAGCAGCCGACATAATCGCCAAGAGACCCAGTACTTC,CASSRHNRQETQYF
TRBV27,TRBJ2-7,TRBD2,.,TGTGCCAGCAGTTTAACACTAGCGGGAGTCTACGAGCAGTACTTC,CASSLTLAGVYEQYF
TRBV6-5,TRBJ2-3,.,.,TGTGCCAGCAGTTACCGCGGCTCTCGATCGGATACGCAGTATTTT,CASSYRGSRSDTQYF
TRBV5-1,TRBJ1-1,.,.,TGCGCCAGCAGCTTAGGGCAGGGTAGGACTGAAGCTTTCTTT,CASSLGQGRTEAFF
TRBV19,TRBJ1-2,TRBD1,.,TGTGCCAGTAGTATGGGTCGGACAGGGGTAGGCTATGGCTACACCTTC,CASSMGRTGVGYGYTF
TRBV15,TRBJ2-3,.,.,TGTGCCACCAGCAGAGATTTCGGGGGGCTCACAGATACGCAGTATTTT,CATSRDFGGLTDTQYF
TRBV19,TRBJ2-1,.,.,TGTGCCAGTAGTCTCCGGGTAGGCGGAGAAAATGAGCAGTTCTTC,CASSLRVGGENEQFF
TRBV19,TRBJ2-3,TRBD1,.,TGTGCCAGTAGTATAGCAGGGGGCGCAGATACGCAGTATTTT,CASSIAGGADTQYF
TRBV21-1,TRBJ1-2,.,.,TGTGCCAGCAGCAAAGAGTCAGGGCCCTATGGCTACACCTTC,CASSKESGPYGYTF
TRBV11-1,TRBJ1-1,TRBD1,.,TGTGCCAGCAAGACGCAGGGGGTGAACACTGAAGCTTTCTTT,CASKTQGVNTEAFF
TRBV13,TRBJ2-7,TRBD1,.,TGTGCCAGCAGCTTAGGGGGACAGGGACCACTTTTATACGAGCAGTACTTC,CASSLGGQGPLLYEQYF
TRBV23-1,TRBJ2-3,TRBD2,.,TGCGCCAGCAGTCAATCGAGCGGGAGCGCAGATACGCAGTATTTT,CASSQSSGSADTQYF
TRBV6-5,TRBJ1-2,TRBD1,.,TGTGCCAGCAGTCGTTGGGACAGCCTCTATGGCTACACCTTC,CASSRWDSLYGYTF
TRBV11-2,TRBJ2-7,.,.,TGTGCCAGCTCATTATCCGCGACAGCCTACGAGCAGTACTTC,CASSLSATAYEQYF
TRBV12-3/TRBV12-4,TRBJ2-7,TRBD1,.,TGTGCCAGCAGTATGGGACAGTACTACGAGCAGTACTTC,CASSMGQYYEQYF
TRBV5-4,TRBJ2-7,TRBD2,.,TGTGCCAGCAGCTTGGGGGGGGGTGCAGAGGCCTACGAGCAGTACTTC,CASSLGGGAEAYEQYF
TRBV6-5,TRBJ2-1,TRBD2,.,TGTGCCAGCAGTTCAATTAGCGGGGACTACAATGAGCAGTTCTTC,CASSSISGDYNEQFF
TRBV5-6,TRBJ2-7,.,.,TGTGCCAGCAGCGTCCCCCCCAGGGGCTACGAGCAGTACTTC,CASSVPPRGYEQYF
TRBV5-4,TRBJ1-6,.,.,TGTGCCAGCAGCCTACAGGGCGCCTATAATTCACCCCTCCACTTT,CASSLQGAYNSPLHF
TRBV7-3,TRBJ2-3,TRBD2,.,TGTGCCAGCAGCTCTTATAGCGGGAGGGGCACAGATACGCAGTATTTT,CASSSYSGRGTDTQYF
TRBV29-1,TRBJ1-4,TRBD1,.,TGCAGCGTTCCAGGGACAGGGGAAAATGGGAGACTGTTTTTT,CSVPGTGENGRLFF
TRBV11-2,TRBJ1-6,.,.,TGTGCCAGCAGCTCAGGGTCCTATAATTCACCCCTCCACTTT,CASSSGSYNSPLHF
TRBV7-2,TRBJ1-4,TRBD1,.,TGTGCCAGCAGCCCCGGGACAGTTTCTAATGAAAAACTGTTTTTT,CASSPGTVSNEKLFF
TRBV7-9,TRBJ1-5,.,.,TGTGCCAGCAGCTTAGGGGCAGGGCCCCGCAATCAGCCCCAGCATTTT,CASSLGAGPRNQPQHF
TRBV6-2/TRBV6-3,TRBJ2-4,.,.,TGTGCCAGCAGTTACCGACCCCCGACAGCTATCTTAGCCAAAAACATTCAGTACTTC,CASSYRPPTAILAKNIQYF
TRBV19,TRBJ1-5,.,.,TGTGCCAGTAGTATTTCCTGGAGCGCGTATAGCAATCAGCCCCAGCATTTT,CASSISWSAYSNQPQHF
TRBV11-3,TRBJ2-1,.,.,TGTGCCAGCAGCTTAGATTGGCAGGGAATCAATGAGCAGTTCTTC,CASSLDWQGINEQFF
TRBV4-3,TRBJ2-1,TRBD2,.,TGCGCCAGCAGCCAAGGTTTCGGGACTAGCGTGTACAATGAGCAGTTCTTC,CASSQGFGTSVYNEQFF
TRBV6-2/TRBV6-3,TRBJ2-2,.,.,TGTGCCAGCAGTTACCTATCTATAACCGGGGAGCTGTTTTTT,CASSYLSITGELFF
TRBV28,TRBJ1-6,TRBD1,.,TGTGCCAGCACCCTTGGGACAGGGAATTCACCCCTCCACTTT,CASTLGTGNSPLHF
TRBV21-1,TRBJ1-3,.,few,TGTGCCAGCAGGAAAGGACAGGGGGCACTCAATTACTCTGGAAACACCATATATTTT,CASRKGQGALNYSGNTIYF
TRBV5-1,TRBJ2-2,.,.,TGCGCCAGCAGTGATCTAGCGTGGTCCGGGGAGCTGTTTTTT,CASSDLAWSGELFF
TRBV6-5,TRBJ1-6,TRBD1,many,TGTGCCAGCAGGGATCACGACAGGGATTGGACACCCCTCCACTTT,CASRDHDRDWTPLHF
TRBV7-3,TRBJ1-1,.,.,TGTGCCAGCAGCCAAAGCTCGAACACTGAAGCTTTCTTT,CASSQSSNTEAFF
TRBV6-1,TRBJ2-5,.,once,TGTGCCAGCAGTGCTGTGCCATTACAGTCTTTCAAAGAGACCCAGTACTTC,CASSAVPLQSFKETQYF
TRBV5-6,TRBJ1-2,.,many,TGTGCCAGCAGCTTGGTTCGGGGGAACTATGGCTACACCTTC,CASSLVRGNYGYTF
TRBV7-7,TRBJ2-2,TRBD2,.,TGTGCTAGCAGCCACCAGACTAGCGCCGGGGAGCTGTTTTTT,CASSHQTSAGELFF
TRBV11-2,TRBJ2-2,TRBD2,.,TGTGCCAGCAGCTTATTCCTTAAGCGGGGGGGCAACACCGGGGAGCTGTTTTTT,CASSLFLKRGGNTGELFF
TRBV11-3,TRBJ2-7,.,.,TGTGCCAGCAGCGAGGGGTCGCTAGCGTTATCCTACGAGCAGTACTTC,CASSEGSLALSYEQYF
TRBV7-9,TRBJ2-7,TRBD1,.,TGTGCCAGCAGCTTAGGGGGACAGGCCTACGAGCAGTACTTC,CASSLGGQAYEQYF
TRBV30,TRBJ2-3,TRBD1,.,TGTGCCTGGAGTGGGAGGGGGACAGGGAGCACAGATACGCAGTATTTT,CAWSGRGTGSTDTQYF
TRBV5-1,TRBJ2-1,TRBD2,few,TGCGCCAGCAGCTTGGGGGTAGCGGGAGGGCCAAATTTATACAATGAGCAGTTCTTC,CASSLGVAGGPNLYNEQFF
TRBV18,TRBJ1-5,TRBD1,.,TGTGCCAGCTCCCGACAGGGTATTAATCAGCCCCAGCATTTT,CASSRQGINQPQHF
TRBV14,TRBJ1-1,.,.,TGTGCCAGCAGCCATGGGAGGGGGGCCCTACGGAACACTGAAGCTTTCTTT,CASSHGRGALRNTEAFF
TRBV4-2,TRBJ2-5,.,.,TGTGCCAGCAGCCAAGTGAGCAATGGCCTGGGAGAAGAGACCCAGTACTTC,CASSQVSNGLGEETQYF
TRBV7-2,TRBJ2-5,TRBD1,.,TGTGCCAGCAGCTCGGACAGGCAAAAAGAGACCCAGTACTTC,CASSSDRQKETQYF
TRBV19,TRBJ2-2,.,.,TGTGCCAGTAGATTCGGGGGAACCGGGGAGCTGTTTTTT,CASRFGGTGELFF
TRBV5-6,TRBJ1-3,.,.,TGTGCCAGCAGCTTGGGGGCAGGGGTACCTGGAAACACCATATATTTT,CASSLGAGVPGNTIYF